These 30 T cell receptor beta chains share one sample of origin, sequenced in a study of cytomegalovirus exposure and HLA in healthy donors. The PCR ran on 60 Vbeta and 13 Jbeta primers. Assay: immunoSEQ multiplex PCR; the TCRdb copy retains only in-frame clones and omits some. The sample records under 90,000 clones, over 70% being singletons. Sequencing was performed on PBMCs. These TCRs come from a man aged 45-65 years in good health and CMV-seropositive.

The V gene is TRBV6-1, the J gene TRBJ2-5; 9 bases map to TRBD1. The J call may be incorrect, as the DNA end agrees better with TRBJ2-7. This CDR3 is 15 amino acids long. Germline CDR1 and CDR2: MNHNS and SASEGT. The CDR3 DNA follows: TGTGCCAGCAGTGAGTCGGACAGGGGAGGGTACGAGCAGTACTTC. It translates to CASSESDRGGYEQYF.

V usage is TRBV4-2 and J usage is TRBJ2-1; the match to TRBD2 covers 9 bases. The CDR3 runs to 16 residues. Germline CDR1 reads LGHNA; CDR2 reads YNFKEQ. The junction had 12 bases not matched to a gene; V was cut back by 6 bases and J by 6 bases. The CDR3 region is CASSLTGTSSFNEQFF. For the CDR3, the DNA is TGTGCCAGCAGTCTTACCGGGACTAGCTCGTTCAATGAGCAGTTCTTC.

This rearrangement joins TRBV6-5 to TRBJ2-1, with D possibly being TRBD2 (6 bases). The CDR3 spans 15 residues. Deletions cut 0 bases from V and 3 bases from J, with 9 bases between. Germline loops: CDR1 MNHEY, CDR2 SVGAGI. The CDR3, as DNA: TGTGCCAGCAGTTACTCGGGGGGAAGCTACAATGAGCAGTTCTTC. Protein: CASSYSGGSYNEQFF.

This CDR3 reads CASSVTSSYNEQFF. The CDR3 DNA follows: TGTGCCAGTAGTGTGACTAGCAGTTACAATGAGCAGTTCTTC. This chain uses TRBV19 with TRBJ2-1, with 7 bases fitting TRBD2. Germline trimming cut 5 bases from V and 4 bases from J; bases unmatched to any gene: 5. This CDR3 comprises 14 residues. The germline V gene has CDR1 LNHDA and CDR2 SQIVND (reference sequence).

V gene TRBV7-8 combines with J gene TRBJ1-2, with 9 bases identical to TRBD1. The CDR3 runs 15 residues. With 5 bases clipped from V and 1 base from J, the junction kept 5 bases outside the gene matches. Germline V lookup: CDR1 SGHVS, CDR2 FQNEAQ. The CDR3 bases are TGTGCCAGCAGCGAACCGGGACAGGGTAACTATGGCTACACCTTC. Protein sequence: CASSEPGQGNYGYTF.

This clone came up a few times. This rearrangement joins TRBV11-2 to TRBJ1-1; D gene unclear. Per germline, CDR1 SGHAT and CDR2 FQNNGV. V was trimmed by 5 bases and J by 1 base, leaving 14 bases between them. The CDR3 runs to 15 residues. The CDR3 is CASSPFPAENTEAFF. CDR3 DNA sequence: TGTGCCAGCAGCCCCTTTCCGGCGGAGAACACTGAAGCTTTCTTT.

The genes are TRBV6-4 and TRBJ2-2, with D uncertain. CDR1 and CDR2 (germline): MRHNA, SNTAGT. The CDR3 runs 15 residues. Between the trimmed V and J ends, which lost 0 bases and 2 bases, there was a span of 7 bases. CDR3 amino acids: CASSDSTTNTGELFF. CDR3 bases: TGTGCCAGCAGTGACTCGACAACAAACACCGGGGAGCTGTTTTTT.

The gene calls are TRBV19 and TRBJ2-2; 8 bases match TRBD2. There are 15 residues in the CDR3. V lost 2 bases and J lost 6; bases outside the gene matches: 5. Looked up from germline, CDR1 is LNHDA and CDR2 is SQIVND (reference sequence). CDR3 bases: TGTGCCAGTAGTATACCGGGAGGGCCGTCCGGGGAGCTGTTTTTT. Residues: CASSIPGGPSGELFF.

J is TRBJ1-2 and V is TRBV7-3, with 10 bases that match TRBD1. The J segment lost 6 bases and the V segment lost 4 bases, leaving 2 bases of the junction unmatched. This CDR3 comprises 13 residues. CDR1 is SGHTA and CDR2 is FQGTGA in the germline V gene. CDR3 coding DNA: TGTGCCAGCAGCTCAGGGACAGGGGATGGCTACACCTTC. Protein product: CASSSGTGDGYTF.

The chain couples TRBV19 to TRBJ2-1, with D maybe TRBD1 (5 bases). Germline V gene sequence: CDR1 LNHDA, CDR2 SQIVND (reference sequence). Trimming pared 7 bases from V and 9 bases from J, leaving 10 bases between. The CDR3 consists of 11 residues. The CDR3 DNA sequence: TGTGCCAGTACCCAGGGCGTTGAGCAGTTCTTC. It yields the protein CASTQGVEQFF.

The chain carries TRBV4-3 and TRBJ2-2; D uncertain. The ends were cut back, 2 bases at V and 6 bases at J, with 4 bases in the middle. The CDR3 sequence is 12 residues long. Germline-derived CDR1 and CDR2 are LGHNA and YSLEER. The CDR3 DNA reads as TGCGCCAGCAGCCAATACTCCGGGGAGCTGTTTTTT. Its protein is CASSQYSGELFF.

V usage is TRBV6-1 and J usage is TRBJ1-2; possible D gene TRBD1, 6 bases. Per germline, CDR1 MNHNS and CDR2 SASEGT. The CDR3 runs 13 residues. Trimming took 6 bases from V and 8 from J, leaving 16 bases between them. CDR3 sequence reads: CASSDPQGYGYTF. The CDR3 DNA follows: TGTGCCAGCAGCGACCCCCAGGGGTACGGCTACACCTTC.

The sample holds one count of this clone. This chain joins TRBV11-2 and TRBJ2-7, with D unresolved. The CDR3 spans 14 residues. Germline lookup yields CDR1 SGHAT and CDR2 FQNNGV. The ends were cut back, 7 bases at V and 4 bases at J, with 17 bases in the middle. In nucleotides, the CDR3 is TGTGCCAGCACCCAAGTCGCCGGTCGGTACGAGCAGTACTTC. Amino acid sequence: CASTQVAGRYEQYF.

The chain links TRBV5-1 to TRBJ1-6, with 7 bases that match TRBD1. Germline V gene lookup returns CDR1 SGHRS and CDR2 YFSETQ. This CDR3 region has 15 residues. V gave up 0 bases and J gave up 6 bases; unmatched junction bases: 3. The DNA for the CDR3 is TGCGCCAGCAGCTTGGGTGCAGGGGGTAATTCACCCCTCCACTTT. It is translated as CASSLGAGGNSPLHF.

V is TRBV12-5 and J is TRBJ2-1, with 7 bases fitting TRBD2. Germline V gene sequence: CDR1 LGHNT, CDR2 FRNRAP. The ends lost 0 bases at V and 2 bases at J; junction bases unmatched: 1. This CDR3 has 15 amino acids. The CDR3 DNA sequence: TGTGCTAGTGGTTTGGTCCTAGCGGCCTACAATGAGCAGTTCTTC. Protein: CASGLVLAAYNEQFF.

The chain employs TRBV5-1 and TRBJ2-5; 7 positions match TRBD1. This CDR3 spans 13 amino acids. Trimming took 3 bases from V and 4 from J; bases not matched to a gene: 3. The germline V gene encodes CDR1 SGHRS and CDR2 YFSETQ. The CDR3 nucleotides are TGCGCCAGCAGCTCGGGACAGCTAGAGACCCAGTACTTC. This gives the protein CASSSGQLETQYF. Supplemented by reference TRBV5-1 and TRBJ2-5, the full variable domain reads KAGVTQTPRYLIKTRGQQVTLSCSPISGHRSVSWYQQTPGQGLQFLFEYFSETQRNKGNFPGRFSGRQFSNSRSEMNVSTLELGDSALYLCASSSGQLETQYFGPGTRLLVL.

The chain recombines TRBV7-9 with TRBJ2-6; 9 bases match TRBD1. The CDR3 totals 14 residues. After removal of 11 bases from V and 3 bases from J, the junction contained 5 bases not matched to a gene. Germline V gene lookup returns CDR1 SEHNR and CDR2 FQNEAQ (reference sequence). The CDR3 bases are TGTGCCCGAGGGACAGGGATTGGGGCCAACGTCCTGACTTTC. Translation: CARGTGIGANVLTF.

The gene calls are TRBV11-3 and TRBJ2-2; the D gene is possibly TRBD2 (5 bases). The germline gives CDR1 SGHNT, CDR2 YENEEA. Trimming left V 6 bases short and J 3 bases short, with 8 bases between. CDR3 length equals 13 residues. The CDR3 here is CASRAGDTGELFF. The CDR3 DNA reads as TGTGCCAGCAGAGCCGGGGACACCGGGGAGCTGTTTTTT.

The CDR3 nucleotides read TGTGCCAGCAGCCCAGGGACTAGCAACGCAGATACGCAGTATTTT. Translated, it gives CASSPGTSNADTQYF. V and J are TRBV6-4 and TRBJ2-3; TRBD2 matches at 9 bases. CDR1 is MRHNA, CDR2 SNTAGT, per germline. The CDR3 totals 15 residues. Trimming took 6 bases from V and 4 from J; bases not matched to a gene: 8.

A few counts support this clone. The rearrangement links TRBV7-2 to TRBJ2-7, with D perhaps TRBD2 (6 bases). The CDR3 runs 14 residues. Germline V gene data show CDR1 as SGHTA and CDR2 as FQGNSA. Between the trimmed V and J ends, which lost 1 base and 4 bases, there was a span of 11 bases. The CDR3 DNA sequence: TGTGCCAGCAGCTTAGGGCCGGGAGTTTACGAGCAGTACTTC. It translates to CASSLGPGVYEQYF.

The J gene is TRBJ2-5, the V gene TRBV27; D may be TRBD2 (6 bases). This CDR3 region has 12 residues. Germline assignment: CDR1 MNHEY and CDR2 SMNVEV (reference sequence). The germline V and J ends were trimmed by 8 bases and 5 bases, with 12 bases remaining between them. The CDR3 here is CASSRSGETQYF. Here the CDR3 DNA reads TGTGCCAGCTCCCGAAGCGGGGAGACCCAGTACTTC.

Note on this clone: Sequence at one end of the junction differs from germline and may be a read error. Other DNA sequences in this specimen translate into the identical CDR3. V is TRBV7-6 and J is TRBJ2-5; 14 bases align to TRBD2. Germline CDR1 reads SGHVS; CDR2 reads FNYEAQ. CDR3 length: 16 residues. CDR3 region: CASSAGGTSGSKTQYF. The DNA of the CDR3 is TGTGCTAGCAGCGCAGGCGGGACTAGCGGGAGTAAGACCCAGTACTTC.

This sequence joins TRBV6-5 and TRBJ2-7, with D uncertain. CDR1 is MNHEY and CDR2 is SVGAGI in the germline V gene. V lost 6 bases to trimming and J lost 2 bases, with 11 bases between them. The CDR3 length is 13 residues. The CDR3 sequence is CASRHPSTYEQYF. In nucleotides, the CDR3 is TGTGCCAGCAGGCACCCCTCTACCTACGAGCAGTACTTC.

The CDR3 loop reads CASSLALAGGYEQFF. CDR3 DNA sequence: TGTGCCAGCAGCCTAGCCCTAGCGGGAGGCTATGAGCAGTTCTTC. This rearrangement joins TRBV5-6 to TRBJ2-1, with 11 bases aligning to TRBD2. The germline V gene has CDR1 SGHDT and CDR2 YYEEEE. This CDR3 spans 15 amino acids. Trimming cost V 4 bases and J 8 bases; bases outside gene matches: 8. Filled out from reference TRBV5-6 and TRBJ2-1, the complete variable domain reads DAGVTQSPTHLIKTRGQQVTLRCSPKSGHDTVSWYQQALGQGPQFIFQYYEEEERQRGNFPDRFSGHQFPNYSSELNVNALLLGDSALYLCASSLALAGGYEQFFGPGTRLTVL.

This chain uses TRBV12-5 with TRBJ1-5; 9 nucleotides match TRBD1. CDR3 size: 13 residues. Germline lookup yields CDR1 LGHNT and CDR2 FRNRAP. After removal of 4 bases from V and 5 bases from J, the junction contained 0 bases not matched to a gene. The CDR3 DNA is TGTGCTAGTGGTTGGGACAGGGATCAGCCCCAGCATTTT. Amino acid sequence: CASGWDRDQPQHF.

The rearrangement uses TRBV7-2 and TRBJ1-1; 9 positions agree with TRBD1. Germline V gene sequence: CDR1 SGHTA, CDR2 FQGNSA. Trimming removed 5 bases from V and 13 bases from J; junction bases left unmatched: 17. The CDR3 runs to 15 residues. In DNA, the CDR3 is TGTGCCAGCAGCCCGCGGACAGGGGCCGCCCGAAAGGATTTCTTT. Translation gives CASSPRTGAARKDFF.

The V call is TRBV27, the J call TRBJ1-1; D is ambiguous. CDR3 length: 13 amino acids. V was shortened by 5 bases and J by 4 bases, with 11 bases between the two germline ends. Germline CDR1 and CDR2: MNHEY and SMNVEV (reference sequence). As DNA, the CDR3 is TGTGCCAGCAGTAAGCCGTCTGGCACTGAAGCTTTCTTT. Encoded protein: CASSKPSGTEAFF.

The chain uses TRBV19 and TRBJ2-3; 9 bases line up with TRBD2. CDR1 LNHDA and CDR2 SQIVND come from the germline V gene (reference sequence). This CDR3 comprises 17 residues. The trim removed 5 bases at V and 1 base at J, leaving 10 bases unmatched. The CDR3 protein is CASSLLPGLAGTDTQYF. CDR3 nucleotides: TGTGCCAGTAGTTTACTTCCGGGACTAGCAGGCACAGATACGCAGTATTTT.

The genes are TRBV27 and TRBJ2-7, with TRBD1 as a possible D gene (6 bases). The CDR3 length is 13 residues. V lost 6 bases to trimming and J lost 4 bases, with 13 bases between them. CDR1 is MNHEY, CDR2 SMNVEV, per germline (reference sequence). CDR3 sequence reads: CASSLSQGYEQYF. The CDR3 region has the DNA TGTGCCAGCAGCCTCTCACAGGGATACGAGCAGTACTTC.

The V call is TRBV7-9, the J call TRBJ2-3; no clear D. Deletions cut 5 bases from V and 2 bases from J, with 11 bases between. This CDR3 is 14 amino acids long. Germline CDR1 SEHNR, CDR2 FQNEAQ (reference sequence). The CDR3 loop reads CASSLIQDTDTQYF. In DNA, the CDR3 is TGTGCCAGCAGCCTTATACAAGACACAGATACGCAGTATTTT.